What follows is one T cell receptor (beta chain) and its context. The method was immunoSEQ multiplex PCR; TCRdb's version includes in-frame clones alone and lacks a portion of them. The sample includes 20,000 to 25,000 clones, 75% to 90% of them seen just once. Trimming removed 5 bases from V and 4 bases from J, with 14 bases in between. The CDR3 contains 15 residues. CDR1 and CDR2 (germline): MNHEY, SVGEGT. This record belongs to a study of control samples from healthy donors and cancer patients. Sequenced input: PBMCs. This chain uses TRBV6-2 or TRBV6-3 with TRBJ1-4, with D tentatively TRBD1 (6 bases). This clonotype was obtained from a man in his 60s with head and neck cancer. CDR3 in DNA: TGTGCCAGCAGTCGACGGGACATACATAATGAAAAACTGTTTTTT. As protein: CASSRRDIHNEKLFF.